What follows are 6 T cell receptor beta chains derived from one specimen sequenced in a study of T cell responses to AZD1222 COVID-19 vaccine. The method was immunoSEQ multiplex PCR; TCRdb's version includes in-frame clones alone and lacks a portion of them. The data hold about 150,000 clones, with just under 95% observed a single time. The sequencing used peripheral blood, collected on day 0 of AZD1222 vaccination. Every receptor here comes from an adult in good health.

CDR3 nucleotides: TGCGCCAGCAGGCCCCCTCTGGGGGAGAACTATGGCTACACCTTC. This gives the protein CASRPPLGENYGYTF. The chain links TRBV5-1 to TRBJ1-2, with D possibly TRBD1 on 5 matching bases. Between the trimmed V and J ends, which lost 5 bases and 2 bases, there was a span of 16 bases. CDR1 is SGHRS and CDR2 is YFSETQ in the germline V gene. CDR3 length equals 15 residues.

This rearrangement joins TRBV19 to TRBJ2-3; 8 bases agree with TRBD2. Trimming took 3 bases from V and 1 from J; bases not matched to a gene: 0. The CDR3 sequence is 14 residues long. Germline loops: CDR1 LNHDA, CDR2 SQIVND (reference sequence). The CDR3 region is CASSIGRGTDTQYF. The CDR3 nucleotides read TGTGCCAGTAGTATCGGGAGGGGCACAGATACGCAGTATTTT.

V usage is TRBV23-1 and J usage is TRBJ2-3; 7 bases match TRBD1. TRBV23-1 is flagged as an ORF with uncertain function. The CDR3 covers 15 residues. J gave up 4 bases and V 1 base, and 5 bases lay outside the gene matches. The CDR3 spells CASSQFNRGSDTQYF. CDR3 coding DNA: TGCGCCAGCAGTCAATTCAACAGGGGTTCAGATACGCAGTATTTT.

The CDR3 DNA reads as TGTGCCAGCAGTGCGCCCGGGAGGAATCCAATCTATGGCTACACCTTC. Protein product: CASSAPGRNPIYGYTF. The V and J genes are TRBV6-1 and TRBJ1-2; D call uncertain. Trimming pared 4 bases from V and 4 bases from J, leaving 19 bases between. Germline CDR1 and CDR2: MNHNS and SASEGT. The CDR3 loop spans 16 amino acids.

This clone came up once. This chain connects TRBV30 to TRBJ1-2; maybe TRBD1 (5 bases). CDR3 length: 12 amino acids. Per germline, CDR1 GTSNPN and CDR2 SVGIG (reference sequence). V shed 3 bases and J shed 8 bases, with 13 bases lying between them. The CDR3 region is CAWRMGEGGYTF. The CDR3 DNA sequence: TGTGCCTGGAGAATGGGGGAGGGCGGCTACACCTTC.

The rearrangement links TRBV6-2 or TRBV6-3 to TRBJ1-3; D perhaps matches TRBD1 (6 bases). CDR3 size: 14 residues. Germline lookup yields CDR1 MNHEY and CDR2 SVGEGT. V was cut by 6 bases and J by 5 bases, with 14 bases left in between. CDR3 bases: TGTGCCAGCAGATACACAGGGACTCGAAACACCATATATTTT. Amino acids: CASRYTGTRNTIYF.